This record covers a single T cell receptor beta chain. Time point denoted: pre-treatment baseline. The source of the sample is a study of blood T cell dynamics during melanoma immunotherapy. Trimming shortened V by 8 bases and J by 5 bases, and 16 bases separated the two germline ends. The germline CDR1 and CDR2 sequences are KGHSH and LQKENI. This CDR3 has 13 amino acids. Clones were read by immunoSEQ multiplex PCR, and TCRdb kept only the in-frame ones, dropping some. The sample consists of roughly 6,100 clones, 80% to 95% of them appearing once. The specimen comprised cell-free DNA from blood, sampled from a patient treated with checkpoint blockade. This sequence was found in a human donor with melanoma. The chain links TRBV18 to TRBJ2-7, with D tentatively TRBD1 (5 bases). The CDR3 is CASLGDSSHEQYF. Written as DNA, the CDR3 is TGTGCCAGCCTAGGAGACAGTTCCCACGAGCAGTACTTC.